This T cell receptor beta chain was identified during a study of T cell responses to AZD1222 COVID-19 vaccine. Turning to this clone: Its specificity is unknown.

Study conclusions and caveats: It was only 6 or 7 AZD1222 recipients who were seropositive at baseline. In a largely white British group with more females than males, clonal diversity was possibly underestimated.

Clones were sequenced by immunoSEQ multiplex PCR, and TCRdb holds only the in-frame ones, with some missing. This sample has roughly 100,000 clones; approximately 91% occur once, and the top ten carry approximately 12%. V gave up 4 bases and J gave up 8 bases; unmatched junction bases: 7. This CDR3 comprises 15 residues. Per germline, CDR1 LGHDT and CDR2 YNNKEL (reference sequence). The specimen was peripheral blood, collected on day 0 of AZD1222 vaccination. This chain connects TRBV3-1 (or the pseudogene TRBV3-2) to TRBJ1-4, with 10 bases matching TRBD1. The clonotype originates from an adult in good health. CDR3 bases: TGTGCCAGCAGCCTTCCCGGACAGGGGGAGGAAAAACTGTTTTTT. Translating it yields CASSLPGQGEEKLFF.